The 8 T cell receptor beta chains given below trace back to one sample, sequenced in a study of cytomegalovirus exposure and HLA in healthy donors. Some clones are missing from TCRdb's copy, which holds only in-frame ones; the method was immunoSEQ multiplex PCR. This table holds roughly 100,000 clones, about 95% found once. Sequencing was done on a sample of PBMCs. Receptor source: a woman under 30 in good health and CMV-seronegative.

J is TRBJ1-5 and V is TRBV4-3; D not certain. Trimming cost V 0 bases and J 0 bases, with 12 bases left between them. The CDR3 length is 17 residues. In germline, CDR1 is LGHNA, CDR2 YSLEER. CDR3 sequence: CASSQDQLGVSNQPQHF. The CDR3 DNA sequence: TGCGCCAGCAGCCAAGATCAACTCGGAGTTAGCAATCAGCCCCAGCATTTT.

CDR3 in amino acids: CASSPRGTGELFF. Written as DNA, the CDR3 is TGTGCCAGCAGTCCCCGGGGAACCGGGGAGCTGTTTTTT. This rearrangement joins TRBV2 to TRBJ2-2; TRBD2 is a possible D gene (5 bases). The CDR3 is 13 residues long. CDR1 is SNHLY and CDR2 is FYNNEI in the germline V gene. Between the trimmed V and J ends, which lost 5 bases and 5 bases, there was a span of 9 bases.

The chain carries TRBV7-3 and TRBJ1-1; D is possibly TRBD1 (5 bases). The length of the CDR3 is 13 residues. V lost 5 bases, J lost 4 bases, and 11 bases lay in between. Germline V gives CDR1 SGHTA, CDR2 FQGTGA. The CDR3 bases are TGTGCCAGCAGCCCAGGACAAATCACTGAAGCTTTCTTT. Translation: CASSPGQITEAFF. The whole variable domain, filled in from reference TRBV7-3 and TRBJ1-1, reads GAGVSQTPSNKVTEKGKYVELRCDPISGHTALYWYRQSLGQGPEFLIYFQGTGAADDSGLPNDRFFAVRPEGSVSTLKIQRTERGDSAVYLCASSPGQITEAFFGQGTRLTVV.

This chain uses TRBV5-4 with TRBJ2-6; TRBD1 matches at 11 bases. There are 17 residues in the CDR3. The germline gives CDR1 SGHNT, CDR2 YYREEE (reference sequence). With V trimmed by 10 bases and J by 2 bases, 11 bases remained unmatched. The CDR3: CAAKGDRGIAGANVLTF. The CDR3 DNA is TGTGCCGCGAAAGGGGACAGGGGGATTGCTGGGGCCAACGTCCTGACTTTC. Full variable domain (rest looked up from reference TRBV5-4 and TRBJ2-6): ETGVTQSPTHLIKTRGQQVTLRCSSQSGHNTVSWYQQALGQGPQFIFQYYREEENGRGNFPPRFSGLQFPNYSSELNVNALELDDSALYLCAAKGDRGIAGANVLTFGAGSRLTVL.

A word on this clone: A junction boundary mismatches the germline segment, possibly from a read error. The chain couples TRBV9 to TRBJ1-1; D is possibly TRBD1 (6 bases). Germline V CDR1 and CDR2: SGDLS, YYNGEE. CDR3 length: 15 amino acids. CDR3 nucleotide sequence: TGTGCCAGCCACTCAATTGGGACAACCTCAATTCCCTGTACGTTT. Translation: CASHSIGTTSIPCTF.

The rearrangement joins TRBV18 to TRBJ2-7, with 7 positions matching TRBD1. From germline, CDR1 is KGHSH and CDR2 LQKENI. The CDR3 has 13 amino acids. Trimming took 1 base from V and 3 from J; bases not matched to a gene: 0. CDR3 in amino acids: CASSPRDSYEQYF. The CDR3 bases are TGTGCCAGCTCACCACGGGACAGCTACGAGCAGTACTTC.

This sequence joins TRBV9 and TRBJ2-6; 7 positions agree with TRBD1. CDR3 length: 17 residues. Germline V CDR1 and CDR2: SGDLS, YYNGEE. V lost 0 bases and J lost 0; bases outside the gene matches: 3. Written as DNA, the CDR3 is TGTGCCAGCAGCGTAGGGGGACAGCTCTCTGGGGCCAACGTCCTGACTTTC. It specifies CASSVGGQLSGANVLTF. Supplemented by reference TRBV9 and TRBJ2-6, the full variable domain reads DSGVTQTPKHLITATGQRVTLRCSPRSGDLSVYWYQQSLDQGLQFLIQYYNGEERAKGNILERFSAQQFPDLHSELNLSSLELGDSALYFCASSVGGQLSGANVLTFGAGSRLTVL.

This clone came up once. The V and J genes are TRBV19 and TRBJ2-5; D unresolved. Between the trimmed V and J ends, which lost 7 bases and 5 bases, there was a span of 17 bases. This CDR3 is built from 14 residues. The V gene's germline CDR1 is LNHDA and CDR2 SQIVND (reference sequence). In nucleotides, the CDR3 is TGTGCCAGTACCCCCCGACTGGAATGGGAGACCCAGTACTTC. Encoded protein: CASTPRLEWETQYF.